Shown below are 5 T cell receptor beta chains from a single sample sequenced in a study of OX40 agonist ivuxolimab in advanced cancers. The table came from immunoSEQ multiplex PCR; TCRdb's copy has only in-frame clones and leaves some out. This sample carries about 68,000 clones, roughly nine tenths of them seen once, and the ten largest clones take 0.31%. This specimen consisted of CD4+ or CD8+ T cells sorted from blood, obtained in a trial of the OX40 agonist ivuxolimab. All receptors derive from an adult with an advanced solid tumor such as melanoma, head and neck, liver or kidney cancer.

V gene TRBV5-4 combines with J gene TRBJ1-4, with TRBD1 matching 9 bases. The CDR3 totals 15 residues. Unmatched junction bases numbered 8, after V lost 4 bases and J lost 7 bases. Germline V gene lookup returns CDR1 SGHNT and CDR2 YYREEE (reference sequence). The CDR3 protein is CASSGDREGREKLFF. The CDR3 DNA reads TGTGCCAGCAGCGGGGACAGGGAAGGGCGTGAAAAACTGTTTTTT. Full variable domain (outside the CDR3, taken from reference TRBV5-4 and TRBJ1-4): ETGVTQSPTHLIKTRGQQVTLRCSSQSGHNTVSWYQQALGQGPQFIFQYYREEENGRGNFPPRFSGLQFPNYSSELNVNALELDDSALYLCASSGDREGREKLFFGSGTQLSVL.

The CDR3, as DNA: TGTGCCAGCAGTTTATTCCCTCGACGTGGGCGCGAGCAGTACTTC. Its translation is CASSLFPRRGREQYF. This chain joins TRBV27 and TRBJ2-7; D is uncertain. Trimming left V 1 base short and J 6 bases short, with 16 bases between. The CDR3 runs to 15 residues. Germline V lookup: CDR1 MNHEY, CDR2 SMNVEV (reference sequence).

This clone was observed a single time. This chain connects TRBV7-9 to TRBJ1-2, with a weak D call TRBD1 (5 bases). The germline V gene has CDR1 SEHNR and CDR2 FQNEAQ (reference sequence). Trimming cost V 7 bases and J 6 bases, with 12 bases left between them. CDR3 length: 12 residues. CDR3 DNA: TGTGCCAGCAAGGCCCAAGGGGATGGCTACACCTTC. It translates to CASKAQGDGYTF.

V and J are TRBV2 and TRBJ2-2; D remains ambiguous. CDR1 is SNHLY, CDR2 FYNNEI, per germline. V shed 6 bases and J shed 6 bases, with 11 bases lying between them. The CDR3 loop spans 13 amino acids. The CDR3 is CASRARVSGELFF. The CDR3 DNA reads TGTGCCAGCAGGGCCCGAGTGTCCGGGGAGCTGTTTTTT.

The chain recombines TRBV4-1 with TRBJ2-5; 7 nucleotides align to TRBD1. Germline CDR1 reads MGHRA; CDR2 reads YSYEKL. V dropped 4 bases and J dropped 5; count of bases not matched to a gene: 10. This CDR3 spans 15 amino acids. The DNA for the CDR3 is TGCGCCAGCAGCCTGGGACAGCTACCTACTGAGACCCAGTACTTC. Protein sequence: CASSLGQLPTETQYF.